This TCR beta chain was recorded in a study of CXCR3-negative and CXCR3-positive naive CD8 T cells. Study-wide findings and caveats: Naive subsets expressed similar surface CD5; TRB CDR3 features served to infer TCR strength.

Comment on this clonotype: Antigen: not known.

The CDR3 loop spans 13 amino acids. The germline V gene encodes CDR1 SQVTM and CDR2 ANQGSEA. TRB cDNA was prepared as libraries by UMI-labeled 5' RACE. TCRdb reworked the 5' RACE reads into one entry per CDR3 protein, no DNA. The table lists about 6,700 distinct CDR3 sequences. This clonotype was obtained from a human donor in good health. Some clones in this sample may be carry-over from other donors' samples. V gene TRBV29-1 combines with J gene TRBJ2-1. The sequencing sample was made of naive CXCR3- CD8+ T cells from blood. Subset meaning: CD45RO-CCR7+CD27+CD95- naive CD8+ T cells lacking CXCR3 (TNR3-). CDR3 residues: CSVEDSMYNEQFF.